This TCR beta chain was recovered during a study of cytomegalovirus exposure and HLA in healthy donors. Findings and caveats of the study: In vitro, a few CMV-associated chains proved specific for CMV antigens. Researchers counted 150 to 200 TCR beta chains as cytomegalovirus-associated.

This clone was seen at least ten times. The target antigen is unknown. The germline V gene encodes CDR1 SGHVS and CDR2 FNYEAQ. V shed 5 bases and J shed 0 bases, with 11 bases lying between them. This CDR3 contains 14 residues. TCRdb keeps only in-frame clones here, not all; method: immunoSEQ multiplex PCR. Here the sample spans about 360,000 clones, 75% to 90% being singletons. Sequenced: PBMCs. This chain uses TRBV7-6 with TRBJ2-7; D is uncertain. This clonotype originated in a woman in her late teens or twenties in good health and CMV-seronegative. In nucleotides, the CDR3 is TGTGCCAGCAGCCAGACGGCTAGCTCCTACGAGCAGTACTTC. Its protein product is CASSQTASSYEQYF.